This record looks at one TCR beta chain sequence and its context. This sample was taken from a study of technical replicates of blood from a few donors. The data were produced by immunoSEQ multiplex PCR, yet TCRdb's version contains in-frame clones alone and is incomplete. The top ten hold 0.25% of the sample, which has 76,000 or so clones, about 91% seen once. Sequenced material: T cells isolated from PBMCs. The origin of this receptor is a human donor in good health.

DNA for the CDR3: TGTGCCAGCAGCCTCCACACCGAGGGAGGGCCCAAAAACATTCAGTACTTC. This encodes CASSLHTEGGPKNIQYF. The chain is built from TRBV4-2 and TRBJ2-4, with TRBD2 identical over 7 bases. Germline CDR1 is LGHNA and CDR2 is YNFKEQ. J gave up 2 bases and V 4 bases, and 11 bases lay outside the gene matches. This CDR3 is 17 amino acids long.